These T cell receptor beta chains were read from a single sample in a study of Graves' ophthalmopathy and Graves' hyperthyroidism. MiXCR, applied by TCRdb to the multiplex PCR reads, yields one record per CDR3 protein. Of about 210,000 distinct CDR3 sequences listed, around 30% were seen once; the top ten hold 8.5% to 9.5%. Sample: peripheral blood. Source of these receptors: a man aged 45-60 years with Graves' ophthalmopathy. Both conserved end residues are part of each CDR3. A D gene is named only where the DNA matches it firmly. Some rows mark clone size as missing; the rest say once, few, many or name a class of expanded clone.

TRBJ1-1 TRBD1 TRBV4-1 many TGCGCCAGCAGCCAACAACAGGGGCGGTCCACTGAAGCTTTCTTT CASSQQQGRSTEAFF
TRBJ2-7 . TRBV14 . TGTGCCAGCAGCCAAGTGGCGGCCCGTACCTACGAGCAGTACTTC CASSQVAARTYEQYF
TRBJ2-4 . TRBV3-1 many TGTGCCAGCAGCCAAGCGCTTAGGGGCGGGGACATTCAGTACTTC CASSQALRGGDIQYF
TRBJ1-2 . TRBV7-8 . TGTGCCAGCAGTCGTATGACCGTTGGCTACACCTTC CASSRMTVGYTF
TRBJ2-4 . TRBV13 many TGTGCCAGCAGCTTAGGCCGCGGGGTGAACATTCAGTACTTC CASSLGRGVNIQYF
TRBJ2-7 . TRBV28 once TGTGCCAGCAGTTCGTCGACGCTGTACGAGCAGTACTTC CASSSSTLYEQYF
TRBJ2-7 TRBD2 TRBV7-2 many TGTGCCAGCAGCTTAGGGCCTAGCGGAGGAGGGGCCTCCTACGAGCAGTACTTC CASSLGPSGGGASYEQYF
TRBJ1-5 . TRBV13 many TGTGCCAGCAGCCCTCCTGAGGGGCCCGCGCAGCCCCAGCATTTT CASSPPEGPAQPQHF
TRBJ2-7 . TRBV15 . TGTGCCACCAGCAGAGGAGGCAGTTCCTACGAGCAGTACTTC CATSRGGSSYEQYF
TRBJ2-5 . TRBV7-2 many TGTGCCAGCAGGGAGGGTCCAGGGACCCAGTACTTC CASREGPGTQYF
TRBJ2-7 . TRBV12-3/TRBV12-4 once TGTGCCAGCAGTCTCGGGGCCTCAGGCGAGCAGTACTTC CASSLGASGEQYF
TRBJ2-7 . TRBV12-3/TRBV12-4 many TGTGCCAGCAGTCCCAACAGGGTTGGGCAGTACTTC CASSPNRVGQYF
TRBJ1-5 . TRBV18 many TGTGCCAGCAGCCCAGATAGCAATCAGCCCCAGCATTTT CASSPDSNQPQHF
TRBJ1-2 . TRBV12-3/TRBV12-4 . TGTGCCAGCAGGGGGGGACACCTTAACTATGGCTACACCTTC CASRGGHLNYGYTF
TRBJ2-2 TRBD2 TRBV10-3 many TGTGCCATCAGTACAACTCTAGCGGGAGGCCCACCCGGGGAGCTGTTTTTT CAISTTLAGGPPGELFF